The T cell receptor (beta chain) under discussion was sequenced for a study of cytomegalovirus exposure and HLA in healthy donors. In the PCR, 60 Vbeta and 13 Jbeta primers were used. TCRdb keeps only in-frame clones here, not all; method: immunoSEQ multiplex PCR. This sample has 180,000 or so clones, with around 80% found just once. Germline CDR1 and CDR2: MGHRA and YSYEKL. Trimming removed 3 bases from V and 2 bases from J; junction bases left unmatched: 6. This CDR3 spans 16 amino acids. The chain employs TRBV4-1 and TRBJ1-5; TRBD1 agrees at 8 bases. Sequencing input: PBMCs. The TCR was taken from a woman younger than 45 in good health and CMV-seronegative. CDR3: CASSHLTGEGNQPQHF. DNA for the CDR3: TGCGCCAGCAGCCATTTGACAGGGGAGGGCAATCAGCCCCAGCATTTT.